This T cell receptor (beta chain) was identified during a study of blood T cells in healthy people across ages. Overall study context: About one barcoded beta molecule per two T cells came from capture by template switching. Points from the study as a whole: PBMCs were not sorted, which prevented a conclusive comparison of naive versus antigen-experienced cells.

Primers used in a second PCR of roughly 6 to 12 cycles were a sample-barcoded 5' primer and a J-beta primer mix. Each TCR beta cDNA got a 12-nucleotide random molecular identifier. Sequencing yielded, for each sample, at least 3 million paired-end reads carrying CDR3. TCRdb called the 5' RACE reads again in MiXCR, with one record for every CDR3 protein. This table has around 580,000 distinct CDR3 sequences, about 45% appearing once. The CDR3 totals 16 residues. Germline V lookup: CDR1 SGDLS, CDR2 YYNGEE. Comments on this clonotype: Its antigen is unknown. The junction differs from germline at one of its ends, possibly a read error.

Input material: blood. The rearrangement links TRBV9 to TRBJ2-1; D could derive from TRBD1 or TRBD2 (5 bases each). This TCR came from a man older than 75 in good health. Written as DNA, the CDR3 is TGTACCAGCCAACGAGGGGCGGGCCCCTCCTACAATGAGCAGTTCTTC. As protein: CTSQRGAGPSYNEQFF.